This T cell receptor (beta chain) was profiled in a study of cytomegalovirus exposure and HLA in healthy donors. Findings of the study overall: In a later analysis, several top co-occurrence clusters appeared linked to parvovirus B19, influenza, CMV and Epstein-Barr virus.

This CDR3 has 13 residues. Trimming took 0 bases from V and 4 from J; bases not matched to a gene: 0. The germline V gene encodes CDR1 KGHSH and CDR2 LQKENI. On this clone itself: What it binds is not known.

Use of 60 Vbeta and 13 Jbeta primers characterized the PCR. The table came from immunoSEQ multiplex PCR; TCRdb's copy has only in-frame clones and leaves some out. This sample has more than 100,000 clones, with roughly 80% found just once. The source material was PBMCs. The sequence derives from a woman aged 60-75 years in good health and CMV-seronegative. The rearrangement uses TRBV18 and TRBJ2-7; 7 bases align to TRBD1. CDR3 nucleotide sequence: TGTGCCAGCTCACCACCGACAGGGTACGAGCAGTACTTC. Its protein product is CASSPPTGYEQYF.